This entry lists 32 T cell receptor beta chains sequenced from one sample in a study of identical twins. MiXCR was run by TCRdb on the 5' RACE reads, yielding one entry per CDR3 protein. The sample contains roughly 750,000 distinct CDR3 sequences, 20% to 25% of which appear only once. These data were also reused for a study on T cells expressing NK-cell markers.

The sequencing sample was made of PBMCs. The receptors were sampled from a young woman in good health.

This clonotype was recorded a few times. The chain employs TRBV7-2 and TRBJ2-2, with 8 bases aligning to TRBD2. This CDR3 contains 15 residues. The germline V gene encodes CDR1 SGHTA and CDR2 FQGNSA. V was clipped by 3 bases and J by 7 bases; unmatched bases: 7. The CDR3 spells CASSFVGLEYGELFF. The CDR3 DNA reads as TGTGCCAGCAGCTTTGTGGGACTAGAATACGGGGAGCTGTTTTTT.

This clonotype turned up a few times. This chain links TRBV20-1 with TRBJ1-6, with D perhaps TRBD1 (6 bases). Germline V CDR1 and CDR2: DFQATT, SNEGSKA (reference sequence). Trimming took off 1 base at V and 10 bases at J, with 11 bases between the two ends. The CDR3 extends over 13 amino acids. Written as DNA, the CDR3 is TGCAGTGCTAGAGGGGCAGGGGCCTCACCCCTCCACTTT. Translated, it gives CSARGAGASPLHF.

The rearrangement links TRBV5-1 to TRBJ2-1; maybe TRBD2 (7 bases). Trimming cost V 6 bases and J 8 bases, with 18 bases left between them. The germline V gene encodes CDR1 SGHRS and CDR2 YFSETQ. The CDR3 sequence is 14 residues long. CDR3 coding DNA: TGCGCCAGCATCTCTCGACCGGGGGGCGATGAGCAGTTCTTC. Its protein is CASISRPGGDEQFF.

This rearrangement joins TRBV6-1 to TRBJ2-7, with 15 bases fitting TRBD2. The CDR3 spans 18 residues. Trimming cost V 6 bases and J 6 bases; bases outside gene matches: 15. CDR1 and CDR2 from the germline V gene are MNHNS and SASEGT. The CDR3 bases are TGTGCCAGCAGACGACCGGGACTAGCGGGAGGTCGTAAGGGCGAGCAGTACTTC. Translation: CASRRPGLAGGRKGEQYF.

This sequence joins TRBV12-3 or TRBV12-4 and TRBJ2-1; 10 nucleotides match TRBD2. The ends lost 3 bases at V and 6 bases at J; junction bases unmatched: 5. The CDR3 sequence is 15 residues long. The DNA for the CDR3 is TGTGCCAGCAGTTTGGTTAGCGGGGGGTCCAATGAGCAGTTCTTC. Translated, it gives CASSLVSGGSNEQFF.

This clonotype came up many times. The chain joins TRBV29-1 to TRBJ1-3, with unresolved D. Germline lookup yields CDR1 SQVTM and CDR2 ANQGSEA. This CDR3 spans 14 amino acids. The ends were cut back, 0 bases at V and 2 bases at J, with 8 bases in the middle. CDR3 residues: CSVEDSGPGNTIYF. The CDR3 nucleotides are TGCAGCGTTGAAGATTCTGGGCCTGGAAACACCATATATTTT.

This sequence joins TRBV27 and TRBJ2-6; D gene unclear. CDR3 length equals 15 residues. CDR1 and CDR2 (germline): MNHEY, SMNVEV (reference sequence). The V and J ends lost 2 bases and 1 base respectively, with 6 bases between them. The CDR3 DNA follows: TGTGCCAGCAGTTTAAAGCCTTCTGGGGCCAACGTCCTGACTTTC. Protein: CASSLKPSGANVLTF. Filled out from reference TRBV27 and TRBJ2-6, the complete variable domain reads EAQVTQNPRYLITVTGKKLTVTCSQNMNHEYMSWYRQDPGLGLRQIYYSMNVEVTDKGDVPEGYKVSRKEKRNFPLILESPSPNQTSLYFCASSLKPSGANVLTFGAGSRLTVL.

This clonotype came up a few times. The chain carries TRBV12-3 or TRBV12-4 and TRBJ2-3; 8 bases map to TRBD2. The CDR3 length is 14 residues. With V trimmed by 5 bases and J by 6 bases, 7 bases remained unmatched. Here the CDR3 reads CASSPRGGRDTQYF. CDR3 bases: TGTGCCAGCAGTCCCCGGGGGGGACGGGATACGCAGTATTTT.

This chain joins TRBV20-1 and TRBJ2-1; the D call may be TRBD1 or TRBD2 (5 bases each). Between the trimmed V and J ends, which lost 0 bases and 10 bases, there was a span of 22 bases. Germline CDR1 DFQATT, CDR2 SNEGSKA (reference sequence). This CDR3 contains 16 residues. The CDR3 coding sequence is TGCAGTGCTAGAGATGTACGGGACCAGGAGGCTGGAGAGCAGTTCTTC. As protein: CSARDVRDQEAGEQFF.

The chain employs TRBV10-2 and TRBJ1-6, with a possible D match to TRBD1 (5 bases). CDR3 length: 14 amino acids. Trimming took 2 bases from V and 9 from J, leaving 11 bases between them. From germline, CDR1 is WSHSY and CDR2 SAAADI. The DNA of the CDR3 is TGCGCCAGCAGTGAGGCAGGGTCCTTTTCACCCCTCCACTTT. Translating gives CASSEAGSFSPLHF.

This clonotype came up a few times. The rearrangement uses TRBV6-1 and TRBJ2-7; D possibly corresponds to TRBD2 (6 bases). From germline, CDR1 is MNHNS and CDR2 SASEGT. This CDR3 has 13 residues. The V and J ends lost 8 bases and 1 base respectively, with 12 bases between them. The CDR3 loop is CASAPAGSYEQYF. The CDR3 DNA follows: TGTGCCAGCGCCCCGGCGGGGTCCTACGAGCAGTACTTC.

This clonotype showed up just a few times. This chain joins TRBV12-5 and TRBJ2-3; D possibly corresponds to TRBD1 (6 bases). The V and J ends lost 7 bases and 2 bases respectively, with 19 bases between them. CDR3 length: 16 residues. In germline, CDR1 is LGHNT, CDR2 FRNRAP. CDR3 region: CASVLADRRATDTQYF. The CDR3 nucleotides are TGTGCTAGTGTCCTCGCCGACAGGAGAGCCACAGATACGCAGTATTTT. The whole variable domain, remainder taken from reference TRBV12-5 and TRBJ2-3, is DARVTQTPRHKVTEMGQEVTMRCQPILGHNTVFWYRQTMMQGLELLAYFRNRAPLDDSGMPKDRFSAEMPDATLATLKIQPSEPRDSAVYFCASVLADRRATDTQYFGPGTRLTVL.

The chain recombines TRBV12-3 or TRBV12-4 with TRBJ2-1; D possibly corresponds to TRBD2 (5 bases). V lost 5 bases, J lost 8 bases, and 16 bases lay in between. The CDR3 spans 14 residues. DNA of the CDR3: TGTGCCAGCAGTAAAGGACTGCGAGGCGATGAGCAGTTCTTC. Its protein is CASSKGLRGDEQFF.

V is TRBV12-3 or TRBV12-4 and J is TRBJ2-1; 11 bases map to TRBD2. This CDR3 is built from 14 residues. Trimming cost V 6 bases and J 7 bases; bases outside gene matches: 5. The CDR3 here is CASRNGLAGNEQFF. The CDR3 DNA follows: TGTGCCAGCAGAAATGGACTAGCGGGTAATGAGCAGTTCTTC.

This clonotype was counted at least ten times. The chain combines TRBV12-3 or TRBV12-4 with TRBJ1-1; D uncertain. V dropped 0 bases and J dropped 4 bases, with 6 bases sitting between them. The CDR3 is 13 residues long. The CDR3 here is CASSLAEGTEAFF. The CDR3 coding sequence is TGTGCCAGCAGTTTAGCTGAGGGCACTGAAGCTTTCTTT.

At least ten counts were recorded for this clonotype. In DNA form, the CDR3 reads TGTGCCAGCAGTTTAGGACGGCGCCCGGGAATGGATACGCAGTATTTT. Translated, it gives CASSLGRRPGMDTQYF. The chain carries TRBV6-5 and TRBJ2-3; TRBD2 might be the D (5 bases). The germline V and J ends were trimmed by 4 bases and 6 bases, with 20 bases remaining between them. The CDR3 length is 16 residues. Looked up from germline, CDR1 is MNHEY and CDR2 is SVGAGI.

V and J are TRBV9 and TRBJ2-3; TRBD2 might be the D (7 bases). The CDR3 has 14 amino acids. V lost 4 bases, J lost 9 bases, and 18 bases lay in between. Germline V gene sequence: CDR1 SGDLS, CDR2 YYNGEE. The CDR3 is CASSPATGGVTQYF. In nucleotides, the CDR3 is TGTGCCAGCAGCCCAGCGACGGGGGGCGTGACGCAGTATTTT.

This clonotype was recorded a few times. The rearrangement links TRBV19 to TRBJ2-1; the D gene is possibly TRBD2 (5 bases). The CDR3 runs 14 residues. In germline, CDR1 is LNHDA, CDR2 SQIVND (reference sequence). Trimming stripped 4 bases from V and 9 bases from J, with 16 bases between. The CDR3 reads CASSTASGSFEQFF. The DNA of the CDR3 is TGTGCCAGTAGTACCGCTTCTGGGAGTTTTGAGCAGTTCTTC.

The CDR3 DNA reads TGCAGCGTTGTCCCCGGGGGCAATCAGCCCCAGCATTTT. It translates to CSVVPGGNQPQHF. V and J are TRBV29-1 and TRBJ1-5; no firm D call. CDR1 and CDR2 from the germline V gene are SQVTM and ANQGSEA. The CDR3 has 13 amino acids. Between the trimmed V and J ends, which lost 4 bases and 2 bases, there was a span of 9 bases.

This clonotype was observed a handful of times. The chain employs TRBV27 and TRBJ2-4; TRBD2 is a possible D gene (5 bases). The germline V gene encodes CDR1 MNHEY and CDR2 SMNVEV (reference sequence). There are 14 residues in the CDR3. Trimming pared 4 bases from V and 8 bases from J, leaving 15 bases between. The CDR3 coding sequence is TGTGCCAGCAGTTCCGGACTGGGCCCTCACATTCAGTACTTC. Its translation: CASSSGLGPHIQYF.

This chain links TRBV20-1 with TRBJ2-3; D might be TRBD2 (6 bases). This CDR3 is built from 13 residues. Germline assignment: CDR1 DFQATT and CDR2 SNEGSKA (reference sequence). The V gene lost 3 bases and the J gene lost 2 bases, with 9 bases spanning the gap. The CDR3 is CSASRGVTDTQYF. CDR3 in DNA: TGCAGTGCTAGTCGCGGGGTCACAGATACGCAGTATTTT.

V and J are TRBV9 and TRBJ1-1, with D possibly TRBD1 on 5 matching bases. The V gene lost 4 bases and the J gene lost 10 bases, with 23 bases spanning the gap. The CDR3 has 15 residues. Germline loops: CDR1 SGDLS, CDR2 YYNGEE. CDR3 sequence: CASSINGPEDGGAFF. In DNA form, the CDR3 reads TGTGCCAGCAGCATCAATGGGCCAGAGGACGGGGGAGCTTTCTTT.

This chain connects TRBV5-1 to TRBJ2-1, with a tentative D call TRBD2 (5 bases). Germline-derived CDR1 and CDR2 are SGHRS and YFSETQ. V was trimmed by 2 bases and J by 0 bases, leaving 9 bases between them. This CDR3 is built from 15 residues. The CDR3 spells CASSFVGSSYNEQFF. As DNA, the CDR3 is TGCGCCAGCAGCTTTGTAGGGAGCTCCTACAATGAGCAGTTCTTC.

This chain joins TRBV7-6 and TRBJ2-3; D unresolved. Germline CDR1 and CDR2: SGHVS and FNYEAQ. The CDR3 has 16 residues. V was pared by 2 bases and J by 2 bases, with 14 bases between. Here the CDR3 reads CASSLLGNSYTDTQYF. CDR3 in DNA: TGTGCCAGCAGCTTATTGGGCAACTCGTACACAGATACGCAGTATTTT.

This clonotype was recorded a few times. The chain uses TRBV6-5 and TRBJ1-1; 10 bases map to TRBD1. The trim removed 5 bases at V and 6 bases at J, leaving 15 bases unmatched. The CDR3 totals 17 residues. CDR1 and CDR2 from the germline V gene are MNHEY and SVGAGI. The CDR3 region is CASSHAGFRTGGSEAFF. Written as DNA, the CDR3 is TGTGCCAGCAGTCACGCCGGGTTCCGGACAGGGGGATCTGAAGCTTTCTTT.

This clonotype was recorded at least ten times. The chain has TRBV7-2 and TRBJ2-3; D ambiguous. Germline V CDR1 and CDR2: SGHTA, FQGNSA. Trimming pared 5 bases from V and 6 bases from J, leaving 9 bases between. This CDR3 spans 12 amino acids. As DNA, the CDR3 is TGTGCCAGCAGCGATCTAGGGGATACGCAGTATTTT. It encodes CASSDLGDTQYF.

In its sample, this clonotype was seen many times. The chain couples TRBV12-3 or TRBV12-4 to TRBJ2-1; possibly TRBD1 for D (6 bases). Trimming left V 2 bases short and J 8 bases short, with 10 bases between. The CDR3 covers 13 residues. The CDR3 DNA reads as TGTGCCAGCAGTTTAATGGGGGCCGATGAGCAGTTCTTC. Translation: CASSLMGADEQFF.

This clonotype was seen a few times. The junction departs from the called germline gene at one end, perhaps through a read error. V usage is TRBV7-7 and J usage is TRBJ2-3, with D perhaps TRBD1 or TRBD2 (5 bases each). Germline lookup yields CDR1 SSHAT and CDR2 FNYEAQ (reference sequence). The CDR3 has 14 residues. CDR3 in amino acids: CASSLVPGTSTQYF. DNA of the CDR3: TGTGCTAGCAGCTTAGTTCCGGGGACGAGTACGCAGTATTTT. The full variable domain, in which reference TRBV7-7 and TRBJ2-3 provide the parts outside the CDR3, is GAGVSQSPRYKVTKRGQDVTLRCDPISSHATLYWYQQALGQGPEFLTYFNYEAQPDKSGLPSDRFSAERPEGSISTLTIQRTEQRDSAMYRCASSLVPGTSTQYFGPGTRLTVL.

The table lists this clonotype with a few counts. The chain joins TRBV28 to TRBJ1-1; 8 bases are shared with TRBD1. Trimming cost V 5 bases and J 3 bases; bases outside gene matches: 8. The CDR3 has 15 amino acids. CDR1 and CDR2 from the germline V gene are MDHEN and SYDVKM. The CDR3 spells CASSPSDRAHTEAFF. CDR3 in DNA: TGTGCCAGCAGTCCGTCGGACAGGGCGCACACTGAAGCTTTCTTT.

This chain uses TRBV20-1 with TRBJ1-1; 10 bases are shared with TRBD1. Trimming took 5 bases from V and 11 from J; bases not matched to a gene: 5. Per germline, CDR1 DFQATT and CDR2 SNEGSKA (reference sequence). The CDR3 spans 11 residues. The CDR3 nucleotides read TGCAGTGCTGGGACAGGGGCGGATGCTTTCTTT. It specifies CSAGTGADAFF.

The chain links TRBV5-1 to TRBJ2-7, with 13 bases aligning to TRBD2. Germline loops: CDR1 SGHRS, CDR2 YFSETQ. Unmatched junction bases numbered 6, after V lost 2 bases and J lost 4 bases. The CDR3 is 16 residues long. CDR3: CASSLGLAGAQYEQYF. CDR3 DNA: TGCGCCAGCAGCTTAGGACTAGCGGGGGCCCAGTACGAGCAGTACTTC. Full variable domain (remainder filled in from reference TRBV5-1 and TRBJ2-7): KAGVTQTPRYLIKTRGQQVTLSCSPISGHRSVSWYQQTPGQGLQFLFEYFSETQRNKGNFPGRFSGRQFSNSRSEMNVSTLELGDSALYLCASSLGLAGAQYEQYFGPGTRLTVT.

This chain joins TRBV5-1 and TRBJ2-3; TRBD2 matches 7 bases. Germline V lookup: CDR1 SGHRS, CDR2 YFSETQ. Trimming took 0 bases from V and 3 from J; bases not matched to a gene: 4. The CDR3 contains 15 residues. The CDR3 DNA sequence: TGCGCCAGCAGCTTGGGCGGGGGAGAAACAGATACGCAGTATTTT. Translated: CASSLGGGETDTQYF.